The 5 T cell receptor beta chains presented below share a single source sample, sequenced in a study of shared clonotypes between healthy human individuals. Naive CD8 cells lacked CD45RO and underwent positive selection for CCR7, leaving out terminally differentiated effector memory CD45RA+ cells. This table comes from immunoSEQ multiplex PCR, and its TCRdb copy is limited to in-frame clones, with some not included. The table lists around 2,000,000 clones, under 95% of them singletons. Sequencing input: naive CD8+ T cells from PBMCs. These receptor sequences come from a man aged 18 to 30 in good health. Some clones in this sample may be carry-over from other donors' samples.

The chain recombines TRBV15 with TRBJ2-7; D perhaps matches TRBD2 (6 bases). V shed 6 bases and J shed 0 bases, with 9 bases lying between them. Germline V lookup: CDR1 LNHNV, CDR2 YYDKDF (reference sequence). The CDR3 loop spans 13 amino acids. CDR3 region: CATRAGNSYEQYF. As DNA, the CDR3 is TGTGCCACCAGGGCGGGAAACTCCTACGAGCAGTACTTC.

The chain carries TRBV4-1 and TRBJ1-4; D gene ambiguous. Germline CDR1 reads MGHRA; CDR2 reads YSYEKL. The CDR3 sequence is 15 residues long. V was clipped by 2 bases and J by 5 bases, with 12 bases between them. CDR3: CASSQYGRVNEKLFF. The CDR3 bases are TGCGCCAGCAGCCAATATGGGAGGGTGAATGAAAAACTGTTTTTT.

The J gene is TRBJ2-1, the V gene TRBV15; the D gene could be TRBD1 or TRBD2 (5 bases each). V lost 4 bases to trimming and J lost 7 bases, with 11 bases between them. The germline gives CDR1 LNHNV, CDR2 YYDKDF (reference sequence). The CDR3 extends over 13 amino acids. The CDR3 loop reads CATSITEGNEQFF. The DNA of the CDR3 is TGTGCCACCAGCATTACAGAGGGGAATGAGCAGTTCTTC.

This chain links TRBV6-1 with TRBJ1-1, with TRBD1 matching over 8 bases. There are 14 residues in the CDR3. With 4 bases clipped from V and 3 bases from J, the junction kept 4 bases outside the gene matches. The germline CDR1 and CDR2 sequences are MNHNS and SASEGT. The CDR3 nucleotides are TGTGCCAGCAGTGGACAGGGGCGGGACACTGAAGCTTTCTTT. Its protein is CASSGQGRDTEAFF.

CDR3 loop: CAISRSGLAGEGEQFF. CDR3 in DNA: TGTGCCATCAGTCGCTCCGGACTAGCGGGAGAGGGTGAGCAGTTCTTC. This chain connects TRBV10-3 to TRBJ2-1, with 13 bases lining up with TRBD2. The J segment lost 9 bases and the V segment lost 5 bases, leaving 10 bases of the junction unmatched. The CDR3 runs to 16 residues. Germline V gives CDR1 ENHRY, CDR2 SYGVKD.